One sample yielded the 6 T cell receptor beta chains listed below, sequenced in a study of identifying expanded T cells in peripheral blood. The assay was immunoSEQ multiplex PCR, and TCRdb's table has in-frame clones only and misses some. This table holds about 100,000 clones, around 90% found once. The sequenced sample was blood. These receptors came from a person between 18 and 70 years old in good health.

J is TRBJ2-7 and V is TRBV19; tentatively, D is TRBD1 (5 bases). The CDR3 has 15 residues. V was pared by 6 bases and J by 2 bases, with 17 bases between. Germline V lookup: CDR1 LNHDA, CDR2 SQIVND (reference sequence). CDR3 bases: TGTGCCAGTAGGCATAGCCCCAAAGGGGCCTACGAGCAGTACTTC. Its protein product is CASRHSPKGAYEQYF.

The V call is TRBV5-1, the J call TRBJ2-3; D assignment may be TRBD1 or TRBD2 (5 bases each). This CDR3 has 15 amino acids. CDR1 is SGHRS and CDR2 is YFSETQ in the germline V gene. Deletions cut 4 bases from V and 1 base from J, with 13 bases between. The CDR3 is CASSPTVGGTDTQYF. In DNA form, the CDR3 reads TGCGCCAGCAGCCCTACTGTGGGGGGCACAGATACGCAGTATTTT.

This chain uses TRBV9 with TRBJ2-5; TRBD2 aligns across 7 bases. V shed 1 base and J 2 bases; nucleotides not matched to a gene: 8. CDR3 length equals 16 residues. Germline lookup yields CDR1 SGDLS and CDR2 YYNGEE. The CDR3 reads CASSVSGRGEQETQYF. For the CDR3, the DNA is TGTGCCAGCAGCGTAAGTGGGAGGGGAGAACAAGAGACCCAGTACTTC.

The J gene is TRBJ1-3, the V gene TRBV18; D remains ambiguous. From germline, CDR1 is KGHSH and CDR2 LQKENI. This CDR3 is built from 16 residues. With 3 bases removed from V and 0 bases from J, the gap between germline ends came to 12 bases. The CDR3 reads CASSPGGGSSGNTIYF. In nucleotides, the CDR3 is TGTGCCAGCTCACCCGGTGGAGGGAGCTCTGGAAACACCATATATTTT. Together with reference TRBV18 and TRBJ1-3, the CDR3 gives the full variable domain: NAGVMQNPRHLVRRRGQEARLRCSPMKGHSHVYWYRQLPEEGLKFMVYLQKENIIDESGMPKERFSAEFPKEGPSILRIQQVVRGDSAAYFCASSPGGGSSGNTIYFGEGSWLTVV.

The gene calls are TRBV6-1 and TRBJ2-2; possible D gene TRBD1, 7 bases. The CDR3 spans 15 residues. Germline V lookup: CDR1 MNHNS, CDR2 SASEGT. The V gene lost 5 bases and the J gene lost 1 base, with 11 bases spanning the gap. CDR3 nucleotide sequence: TGTGCCAGCAGTCACCAGGGGGGGAACACCGGGGAGCTGTTTTTT. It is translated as CASSHQGGNTGELFF.

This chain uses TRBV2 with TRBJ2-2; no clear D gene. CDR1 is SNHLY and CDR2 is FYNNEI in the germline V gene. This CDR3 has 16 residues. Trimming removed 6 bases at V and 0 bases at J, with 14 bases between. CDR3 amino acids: CASSLEDPTNTGELFF. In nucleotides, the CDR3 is TGTGCCAGCAGCCTAGAGGACCCAACGAACACCGGGGAGCTGTTTTTT.